This T cell receptor beta chain is from a study of long-term antiretroviral therapy in people with HIV. Per germline, CDR1 LNHNV and CDR2 YYDKDF (reference sequence). Trimming removed 8 bases at V and 2 bases at J, with 13 bases between. This CDR3 has 14 residues. Whole-study findings and limits: Compared with controls, HIV repertoires showed narrower CDR3 length ranges.

Version v3.0 of the immunoSEQ assay was performed at survey level. Only in-frame clones appear in the TCRdb table, and some are missing; sequencing was by immunoSEQ multiplex PCR. The sample holds about 28,000 clones, roughly 96% seen once. Every sample had roughly 0.95-10 million cryopreserved PBMC in it before DNA extraction. About this clone itself: Its cognate antigen is unknown.

The sample was unsorted PBMCs, taken about 6.6 years after starting antiretroviral therapy. The genes are TRBV15 and TRBJ2-1; perhaps TRBD1 as D (6 bases). The clonotype comes from a man aged 25 to 40 with HIV. The CDR3 reads CATAFRDTYNEQFF. CDR3 in DNA: TGTGCCACCGCCTTCCGGGACACCTACAATGAGCAGTTCTTC.